The text below deals with one TCR beta chain. This table comes from immunoSEQ multiplex PCR, and its TCRdb copy is limited to in-frame clones, with some not included. Of 140,000 to 150,000 clones in the sample, more than 75% were seen once. CDR1 is KGHSH, CDR2 LQKENI, per germline. The CDR3 totals 15 residues. Trimming took 3 bases from V and 9 from J, leaving 15 bases between them. This sample is part of a study of blood T cell repertoires in COVID-19. The chain links TRBV18 to TRBJ1-6, with D tentatively TRBD1 (6 bases). Sequencing was carried out using peripheral blood. The TCR sequence derives from a man aged 45 to 65 who had recovered from COVID-19. The CDR3 reads CASSPNGQRGSPLHF. The DNA for the CDR3 is TGTGCCAGCTCACCCAACGGACAGCGGGGTTCACCCCTCCACTTT.